Reported below is one T cell receptor beta chain. Its antigen target is currently unknown. Base qualities are not recorded, but no much larger clone differs from it by a single base. The immunoSEQ Assay, a bias-controlled multiplex PCR, was used to amplify TCRbeta CDR3 regions from genomic DNA. On the authors' methods: Within the assay, amplification of reference gene primers was used to estimate how many nucleated cells each sample contained. To quantify the absolute abundance of each unique TCRbeta CDR3 rearrangement, sequence reads were collapsed and filtered. For each sample, productive Simpson clonality was calculated as the square root of Simpson's diversity index across productive rearrangements. TCRdb took this table from immuneACCESS and kept in-frame rearrangements with V and J called. Such tables lack part of the clones; where checked against another copy, unresolved V genes explain under half of the gap, and the rest is unexplained. The V and J calls and the clone size are those of that table, but D and trimming were determined from the DNA. The sample yields about 250,000 clones; over 75% were counted once. The ten largest clones capture about 5.1% of the sample.

The CDR3 covers 13 residues, taking in both the cysteine and the phenylalanine. Of all the DNA, just the CDR3 is kept, 39 bases in frame from base 1. Reading the germline V gene gives CDR1 KGHSH and CDR2 LQKENI. V sheds 3 bases and J sheds 5 bases, leaving 10 bases between their ends. The data originate from a study of blood T cell repertoires in COVID-19 (dated by TCRdb to 2020 to 2021). About the investigation overall: Samples from collaborators originated in the United States, Italy and Spain and spanned both the acute and convalescent phases of COVID-19. The material from the prospective study consisted of cDNA or gDNA derived from T cells, B-cell-depleted T cells, or PBMCs. The dataset comprised deeply sampled blood TCRbeta repertoires from subjects exposed to, actively infected with, or recovered from COVID-19. The repertoires were made available in a free public database intended to serve as a resource for research on the immune response to SARS-CoV-2. The samples were drawn from two sources: the first 160 participants of the ongoing ImmuneRACE study, and 1,254 subjects contributed by 6 global collaborators. Sample metadata almost always included a de-identified subject ID, COVID-19 status, age in years and sex. Where HLA class I and class II types were available, the types were taken from metadata supplied by the sample provider, not from assay-based typing.

Results and caveats for the whole study, not just this receptor: How much clinical and demographic metadata was included differed by source and by participant, and the metadata was provided uncurated.

One collaborating source in Seattle enrolled patients during active infection and followed them longitudinally through the course of disease. The collaborating institutions used their own protocols to collect whole blood in K2EDTA tubes. Collaborator samples were shipped for TCRbeta analysis as frozen whole blood, isolated PBMCs, or DNA extracted from either sample type. The chain links TRBV18 with TRBJ2-5, with the D gene too uncertain to name. Sequenced input: peripheral blood. The receptor was derived from a man in his fifties with COVID-19, enrolled during active disease. In nucleotides, the sequence is TGTGCCAGCTCACCCGATCGCCGGGAGACCCAGTACTTC. It is translated as CASSPDRRETQYF.